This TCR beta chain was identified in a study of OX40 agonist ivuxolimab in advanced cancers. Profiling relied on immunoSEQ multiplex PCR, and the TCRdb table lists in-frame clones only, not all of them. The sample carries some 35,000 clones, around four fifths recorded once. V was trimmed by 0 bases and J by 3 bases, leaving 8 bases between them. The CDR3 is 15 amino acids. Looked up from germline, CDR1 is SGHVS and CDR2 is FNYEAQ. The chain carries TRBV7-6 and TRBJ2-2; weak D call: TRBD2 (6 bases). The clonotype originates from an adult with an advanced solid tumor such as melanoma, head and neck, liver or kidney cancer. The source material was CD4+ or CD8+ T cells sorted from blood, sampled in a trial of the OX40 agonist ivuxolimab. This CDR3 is CASSLAWRDTGELFF. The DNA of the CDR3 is TGTGCCAGCAGCTTAGCATGGAGGGACACCGGGGAGCTGTTTTTT.